This section outlines one T cell receptor (beta chain) sequence together with its context. Its antigen remains unknown. Profiled with immunoSEQ multiplex PCR; TCRdb holds only in-frame clones, not every one. The sample lists 40,000 or so clones, over 80% occurring once. Germline CDR1 is LNHDA and CDR2 is SQIVND (reference sequence). CDR3 length: 15 residues. This sample is drawn from a study of OX40 agonist ivuxolimab in advanced cancers. On the study more broadly: Cohort: around 83% men, mean age roughly 60, aged roughly 23 to 90. General study points: In a subset of nonresponders, normalized T-cell clonal expansion was also low. The average count of expanded clones was higher among CD8+ T cells than among CD4+.

Sequences were derived from CD4+ or CD8+ T cells sorted from blood, sampled in a trial of the OX40 agonist ivuxolimab. The chain links TRBV19 to TRBJ2-7, with 11 bases that match TRBD1. The source of this sequence is an adult with an advanced solid tumor such as melanoma, head and neck, liver or kidney cancer. The CDR3 here is CATAAGQGGTYEQYF. The CDR3 region has the DNA TGTGCTACGGCCGCGGGACAGGGGGGGACCTACGAGCAGTACTTC.